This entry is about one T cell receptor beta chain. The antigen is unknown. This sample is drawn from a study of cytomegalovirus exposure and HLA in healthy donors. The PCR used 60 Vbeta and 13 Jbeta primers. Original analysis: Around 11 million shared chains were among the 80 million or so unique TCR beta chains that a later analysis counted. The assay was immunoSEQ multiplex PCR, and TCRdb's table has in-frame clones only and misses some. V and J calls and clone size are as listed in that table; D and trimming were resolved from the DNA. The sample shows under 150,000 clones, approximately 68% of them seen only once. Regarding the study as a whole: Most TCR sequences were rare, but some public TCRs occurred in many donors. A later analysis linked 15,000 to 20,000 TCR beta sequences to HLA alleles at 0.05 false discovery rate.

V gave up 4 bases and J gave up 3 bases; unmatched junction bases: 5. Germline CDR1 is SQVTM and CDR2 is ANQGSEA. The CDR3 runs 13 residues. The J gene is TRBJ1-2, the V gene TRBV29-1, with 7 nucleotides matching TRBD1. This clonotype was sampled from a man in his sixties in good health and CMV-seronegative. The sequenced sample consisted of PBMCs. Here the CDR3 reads CSVVTGAYYGYTF. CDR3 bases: TGCAGCGTTGTAACAGGGGCTTACTATGGCTACACCTTC.